These T cell receptor beta chains were read from a single sample in a study of CD8 T cells in ankylosing spondylitis. TCRdb independently ran MiXCR on the 5' RACE reads; one entry per CDR3 protein. This repertoire shows around 150,000 distinct CDR3 sequences, about a third found once; its top ten account for 6%. Sequencing was carried out using synovial fluid, either unsorted or a sorted T cell fraction (not recorded which). The source of these receptors is a male donor with ankylosing spondylitis. Each CDR3 is given with its conserved first and last residue. D genes are given only for firm matches. Not every row has a clone size; where given, it reads once, few, many or a size class.

len	v_gene	d_gene	abundance	j_gene	CDR3nt	CDR3aa
15	TRBV25-1	TRBD1	-	TRBJ2-7	TGTGCCAGCAGTGAATCCCGACAGGGCGGTTACGAGCAGTACTTC	CASSESRQGGYEQYF
12	TRBV13	-	-	TRBJ1-3	TGTGCCAGCCGGATGGGGGGGAACACCATATATTTT	CASRMGGNTIYF
20	TRBV5-1	TRBD1	-	TRBJ2-6	TGCGCCAGCAGCTTTGCAGGACGCGGGACAGGCACATCTGGGGCCAACGTCCTGACTTTC	CASSFAGRGTGTSGANVLTF
14	TRBV4-3	-	-	TRBJ1-5	TGCGCCAGCAGCCAGGACCTTAGCAATCAGCCCCAGCATTTT	CASSQDLSNQPQHF
17	TRBV20-1	TRBD2	-	TRBJ2-7	TGCAGTGCTAGAGACCACTTGGAGCGGGAGGTCTCCTACGAGCAGTACTTC	CSARDHLEREVSYEQYF
15	TRBV12-3/TRBV12-4	-	few	TRBJ2-3	TGTGCCAGCAGTTCGAGAAGTTCTAGCACAGATACGCAGTATTTT	CASSSRSSSTDTQYF
14	TRBV12-3/TRBV12-4	-	-	TRBJ2-7	TGTGCCAGCAGTTTAGTGCAGAGCTCCTACGAGCAGTACTTC	CASSLVQSSYEQYF
15	TRBV20-1	-	-	TRBJ2-3	TGCAGTGCTACCCCCATAGCGGCTAGCACAGATACGCAGTATTTT	CSATPIAASTDTQYF
15	TRBV7-2	-	many	TRBJ2-5	TGTGCCAGCAGCTTAGCGGGAACTGAAAAAGAGACCCAGTACTTC	CASSLAGTEKETQYF
17	TRBV5-1	-	-	TRBJ2-7	TGCGCCAGCAGCTCCGCCGAACAGGGGAGGGCCACCTACGAGCAGTACTTC	CASSSAEQGRATYEQYF
14	TRBV20-1	-	-	TRBJ2-3	TGCAGTCGGCTTGAACTAGGAGCCCGGAATACGCAGTATTTT	CSRLELGARNTQYF
17	TRBV25-1	-	many	TRBJ2-1	TGTGCCAGCAGTGACCAAGTCAGGGGTGCCAGATCCAATGAGCAGTTCTTC	CASSDQVRGARSNEQFF
13	TRBV20-1	-	few	TRBJ2-6	TGCAGTGCTTTTAACTCTGGGGCCAACGTCCTGACTTTC	CSAFNSGANVLTF
15	TRBV7-2	-	-	TRBJ1-2	TGTGCCAGCAGCTTCGGGGACAAAGGCTCCTATGGCTACACCTTC	CASSFGDKGSYGYTF
12	TRBV29-1	TRBD1	few	TRBJ2-7	TGCAGCGCGGGAGGACAGGGGGGGGAGCAGTACTTC	CSAGGQGGEQYF
15	TRBV4-1	-	-	TRBJ2-4	TGCGCCAGCAGCCAAGAAGGTCTAGCCCAAAACATTCAGTACTTC	CASSQEGLAQNIQYF
18	TRBV11-2	-	-	TRBJ1-3	TGTGCCAGCAGCCCCCGCCGGAGGGCAGGGGACTCTGGAAACACCATATATTTT	CASSPRRRAGDSGNTIYF
19	TRBV4-2	TRBD2	-	TRBJ2-1	TGTGCCAGCAGCCAAGAGGGACTAGCGGGAATTCGGGGGCACAATGAGCAGTTCTTC	CASSQEGLAGIRGHNEQFF
15	TRBV7-2	TRBD1	-	TRBJ2-3	TGTGCCAGCGCAAAGAAGGGACAGGGGCCAGATACGCAGTATTTT	CASAKKGQGPDTQYF
19	TRBV3-1	-	few	TRBJ2-1	TGTGCCAGCAGCCAAGAAGGGGTGGGGGGCCCCAGGAGACACAATGAGCAGTTCTTC	CASSQEGVGGPRRHNEQFF
20	TRBV4-1	-	-	TRBJ2-6	TGCGCCAGCAGCCAGATGCGGGGTGGAGGAGTAGGGTCTGGGGCCAACGTCCTGACTTTC	CASSQMRGGGVGSGANVLTF
12	TRBV2	-	many	TRBJ2-1	TGTGCCAGCAGTCCACGGACTGGCGAGCAGTTCTTC	CASSPRTGEQFF
16	TRBV5-1	-	few	TRBJ1-1	TGCGCCAGCAGCCCTCTGGCAGGGGCTGGATTCACTGAAGCTTTCTTT	CASSPLAGAGFTEAFF
13	TRBV19	-	-	TRBJ2-1	TGTGCCAGTAGTCAGGGAAATAACAATGAGCAGTTCTTC	CASSQGNNNEQFF
12	TRBV2	-	-	TRBJ2-7	TGTGCCAGCAGGCGGACTACCGTCGAGCAGTACTTC	CASRRTTVEQYF
15	TRBV7-3	TRBD2	-	TRBJ2-3	TGTGCCAGCAGCTCGGGACTAGCGGGGGAGGATACGCAGTATTTT	CASSSGLAGEDTQYF
16	TRBV15	TRBD1	-	TRBJ1-4	TGTGCCACCAGCAGTCGGACAGGGAGGGATAGGGAAAAACTGTTTTTT	CATSSRTGRDREKLFF
15	TRBV5-1	-	few	TRBJ2-7	TGCGCCAGCAGCTTGGAGGCAGGAACCCCCTACGAGCAGTACTTC	CASSLEAGTPYEQYF
13	TRBV7-7	-	-	TRBJ2-1	TGTGCCAGCAGCCCTAGGGCGAACAATGAGCAGTTCTTC	CASSPRANNEQFF